The 20 T cell receptor beta chains listed next were all sequenced from one sample in a study of blood T cell repertoires in COVID-19. This table comes from immunoSEQ multiplex PCR, and its TCRdb copy is limited to in-frame clones, with some not included. There are roughly 250,000 clones in the sample; roughly 87% occur only once, and 6% to 9% lies in the top ten. Sequenced: peripheral blood. The receptors come from a man in his 60s who had recovered from COVID-19.

CDR3 DNA: TGTGCCAGCAGCGCTGCGGGACAGTATTACACAGATACGCAGTATTTT. As protein: CASSAAGQYYTDTQYF. The genes are TRBV11-1 and TRBJ2-3, with D possibly TRBD1 on 7 matching bases. V was trimmed by 5 bases and J by 2 bases, leaving 17 bases between them. There are 16 residues in the CDR3. Germline CDR1 reads SGHAT; CDR2 reads FQDESV (reference sequence).

CDR3 loop: CASSPASGYNEQFF. As DNA, the CDR3 is TGCGCCAGCAGCCCTGCTAGCGGGTACAATGAGCAGTTCTTC. The chain carries TRBV5-1 and TRBJ2-1; TRBD2 agrees at 8 bases. CDR1 and CDR2 from the germline V gene are SGHRS and YFSETQ. The CDR3 sequence is 14 residues long. J gave up 4 bases and V 4 bases, and 4 bases lay outside the gene matches. Looking up the rest from reference TRBV5-1 and TRBJ2-1 gives the full variable domain: KAGVTQTPRYLIKTRGQQVTLSCSPISGHRSVSWYQQTPGQGLQFLFEYFSETQRNKGNFPGRFSGRQFSNSRSEMNVSTLELGDSALYLCASSPASGYNEQFFGPGTRLTVL.

The gene calls are TRBV5-1 and TRBJ2-1; D gene ambiguous. The CDR3 has 13 residues. Germline V gene lookup returns CDR1 SGHRS and CDR2 YFSETQ. The ends were cut back, 7 bases at V and 7 bases at J, with 15 bases in the middle. This CDR3 reads CASGFDRGNEQFF. DNA for the CDR3: TGCGCCAGCGGGTTTGATCGAGGTAATGAGCAGTTCTTC. The full variable domain, completed using reference TRBV5-1 and TRBJ2-1, is KAGVTQTPRYLIKTRGQQVTLSCSPISGHRSVSWYQQTPGQGLQFLFEYFSETQRNKGNFPGRFSGRQFSNSRSEMNVSTLELGDSALYLCASGFDRGNEQFFGPGTRLTVL.

The rearrangement joins TRBV7-9 to TRBJ2-7; D uncertain. Trimming removed 5 bases at V and 3 bases at J, with 5 bases between. The CDR3 is 11 amino acids. Germline loops: CDR1 SEHNR, CDR2 FQNEAQ (reference sequence). CDR3 nucleotides: TGTGCCAGCAGCCGAGGCTACGAGCAGTACGTC. Translated: CASSRGYEQYV.

DNA for the CDR3: TGTGCCAGTAGATCGGGTGGAGGGCGTGGTAATGAAAAACTGTTTTTT. It specifies CASRSGGGRGNEKLFF. This rearrangement joins TRBV19 to TRBJ1-4; D is uncertain. CDR1 is LNHDA and CDR2 is SQIVND in the germline V gene (reference sequence). The CDR3 runs 16 residues. The V and J ends lost 6 bases and 4 bases respectively, with 18 bases between them.

The rearrangement links TRBV18 to TRBJ2-2; 8 bases match TRBD1. V dropped 4 bases and J dropped 4; count of bases not matched to a gene: 8. Germline V CDR1 and CDR2: KGHSH, LQKENI. This CDR3 contains 16 residues. The CDR3 loop is CASSLAQGASTGELFF. For the CDR3, the DNA is TGTGCCAGCTCACTCGCGCAGGGGGCGAGCACCGGGGAGCTGTTTTTT.

This clone appeared once. This chain joins TRBV24-1 and TRBJ2-5; weak D call: TRBD1 (6 bases). This CDR3 is 16 amino acids long. Trimming removed 4 bases from V and 5 bases from J, with 19 bases in between. CDR1 is KGHDR, CDR2 SFDVKD, per germline. The CDR3 sequence is CATSERGSGVQETQYF. CDR3 nucleotide sequence: TGTGCCACCAGTGAAAGGGGGAGTGGGGTCCAGGAGACCCAGTACTTC.

CDR3 sequence (DNA): TGTGCCTGGAGTATATTAGCGGGGATCACCGGGGAGCTGTTTTTT. This codes for CAWSILAGITGELFF. The rearrangement joins TRBV30 to TRBJ2-2; 8 bases match TRBD2. The CDR3 loop spans 15 amino acids. Germline loops: CDR1 GTSNPN, CDR2 SVGIG (reference sequence). Trimming at V came to 2 bases and at J to 4 bases, leaving 6 bases not matched to a gene. Full variable domain (rest looked up from reference TRBV30 and TRBJ2-2): SQTIHQWPATLVQPVGSPLSLECTVEGTSNPNLYWYRQAAGRGLQLLFYSVGIGQISSEVPQNLSASRPQDRQFILSSKKLLLSDSGFYLCAWSILAGITGELFFGEGSRLTVL.

This clone was counted a single time. J is TRBJ2-1 and V is TRBV9; D remains ambiguous. Germline lookup yields CDR1 SGDLS and CDR2 YYNGEE. This CDR3 has 15 amino acids. V was trimmed by 3 bases and J by 5 bases, leaving 15 bases between them. Here the CDR3 reads CASSGSLLANNEQFF. The CDR3 DNA follows: TGTGCCAGCAGCGGGAGTTTACTCGCAAACAATGAGCAGTTCTTC.

The J gene is TRBJ2-1, the V gene TRBV3-1 (or the pseudogene TRBV3-2); D might be TRBD2 (5 bases). The CDR3 runs 13 residues. The germline V gene has CDR1 LGHDT and CDR2 YNNKEL (reference sequence). The ends were cut back, 0 bases at V and 14 bases at J, with 14 bases in the middle. CDR3 amino acids: CASSQDQSGSKFF. CDR3 coding DNA: TGTGCCAGCAGCCAAGATCAGAGCGGCTCAAAGTTCTTC.

V gene TRBV30 combines with J gene TRBJ2-1, with 15 bases aligning to TRBD2. Germline V CDR1 and CDR2: GTSNPN, SVGIG (reference sequence). The CDR3 runs to 16 residues. Trimming cost V 0 bases and J 4 bases; bases outside gene matches: 1. CDR3 region: CAWSVGLAGGYNEQFF. Written as DNA, the CDR3 is TGTGCCTGGAGTGTCGGACTAGCGGGGGGGTACAATGAGCAGTTCTTC.

This clone was seen only once. The gene calls are TRBV4-1 and TRBJ1-1; D possibly corresponds to TRBD1 (6 bases). V was clipped by 1 base and J by 0 bases, with 9 bases between them. The CDR3 is 15 residues long. The germline CDR1 and CDR2 sequences are MGHRA and YSYEKL. CDR3 residues: CASSQARTVNTEAFF. CDR3 in DNA: TGCGCCAGCAGCCAAGCCCGGACAGTGAACACTGAAGCTTTCTTT.

This chain uses TRBV12-3 or TRBV12-4 with TRBJ1-5; no firm D call. Trimming stripped 3 bases from V and 0 bases from J, with 3 bases between. The CDR3 length is 13 residues. Here the CDR3 reads CASSFSSNQPQHF. The CDR3 DNA sequence: TGTGCCAGCAGTTTCTCTAGCAATCAGCCCCAGCATTTT.

The chain carries TRBV13 and TRBJ2-3; 7 bases fit TRBD1. CDR3 length: 14 residues. Germline V lookup: CDR1 PRHDT, CDR2 FYEKMQ (reference sequence). After removal of 4 bases from V and 3 bases from J, the junction contained 4 bases not matched to a gene. CDR3 loop: CASSSGQETDTQYF. CDR3 DNA: TGTGCCAGCAGCTCCGGACAGGAGACAGATACGCAGTATTTT.

The CDR3 coding sequence is TGTGCCAGCAGCCAGGGACATCGCGACGGGGAGCTGTTTTTT. Protein: CASSQGHRDGELFF. The chain carries TRBV7-7 and TRBJ2-2; TRBD1 might be the D (6 bases). Germline V CDR1 and CDR2: SSHAT, FNYEAQ (reference sequence). The V end was cut by 5 bases, the J end by 7 bases, with 14 bases between. The CDR3 is 14 amino acids. Looking up the rest from reference TRBV7-7 and TRBJ2-2 gives the full variable domain: GAGVSQSPRYKVTKRGQDVTLRCDPISSHATLYWYQQALGQGPEFLTYFNYEAQPDKSGLPSDRFSAERPEGSISTLTIQRTEQRDSAMYRCASSQGHRDGELFFGEGSRLTVL.

The V gene is TRBV14, the J gene TRBJ1-1, with D possibly TRBD1 on 6 matching bases. V was pared by 4 bases and J by 1 base, with 10 bases between. Germline V gives CDR1 SGHDN, CDR2 FVKESK. CDR3 length equals 14 residues. The CDR3 protein is CASSRGTTNTEAFF. The DNA for the CDR3 is TGTGCCAGCAGCCGGGGGACAACGAACACTGAAGCTTTCTTT.

In regard to this clone: Other DNA sequences in this sample translate to the same CDR3. V usage is TRBV30 and J usage is TRBJ1-5, with unresolved D. Germline lookup yields CDR1 GTSNPN and CDR2 SVGIG (reference sequence). The CDR3 has 13 residues. V shed 1 base and J shed 4 bases, with 8 bases lying between them. The CDR3 sequence: CAWSDSSNQPQHF. For the CDR3, the DNA is TGTGCCTGGAGTGACAGTTCTAATCAGCCCCAGCATTTT.

The V gene is TRBV3-1 (or the pseudogene TRBV3-2), the J gene TRBJ1-3, with D perhaps TRBD1 (5 bases). Trimming pared 3 bases from V and 4 bases from J, leaving 16 bases between. Germline V gene sequence: CDR1 LGHDT, CDR2 YNNKEL (reference sequence). The CDR3 sequence is 16 residues long. The CDR3 DNA reads as TGTGCCAGCAGCCATTTGCAGGGCAGGTCCGGAAACACCATATATTTT. It translates to CASSHLQGRSGNTIYF.

This rearrangement joins TRBV28 to TRBJ1-1; TRBD1 is a possible D gene (6 bases). V was cut by 3 bases and J by 1 base, with 9 bases left in between. This CDR3 has 14 residues. Germline assignment: CDR1 MDHEN and CDR2 SYDVKM. The DNA for the CDR3 is TGTGCCAGCAGTTTCCTGGACAGGAACACTGAAGCTTTCTTT. This sequence encodes CASSFLDRNTEAFF.

This clone was recorded only once. The CDR3 sequence: CAWTSGCYGYTF. CDR3 sequence (DNA): TGTGCCTGGACTAGTGGTTGCTATGGCTACACCTTC. The gene calls are TRBV30 and TRBJ1-2; D uncertain. Trimming left V 4 bases short and J 4 bases short, with 10 bases between. Germline assignment: CDR1 GTSNPN and CDR2 SVGIG (reference sequence). The CDR3 has 12 amino acids. The variable domain in full, completed from reference TRBV30 and TRBJ1-2, reads SQTIHQWPATLVQPVGSPLSLECTVEGTSNPNLYWYRQAAGRGLQLLFYSVGIGQISSEVPQNLSASRPQDRQFILSSKKLLLSDSGFYLCAWTSGCYGYTFGSGTRLTVV.